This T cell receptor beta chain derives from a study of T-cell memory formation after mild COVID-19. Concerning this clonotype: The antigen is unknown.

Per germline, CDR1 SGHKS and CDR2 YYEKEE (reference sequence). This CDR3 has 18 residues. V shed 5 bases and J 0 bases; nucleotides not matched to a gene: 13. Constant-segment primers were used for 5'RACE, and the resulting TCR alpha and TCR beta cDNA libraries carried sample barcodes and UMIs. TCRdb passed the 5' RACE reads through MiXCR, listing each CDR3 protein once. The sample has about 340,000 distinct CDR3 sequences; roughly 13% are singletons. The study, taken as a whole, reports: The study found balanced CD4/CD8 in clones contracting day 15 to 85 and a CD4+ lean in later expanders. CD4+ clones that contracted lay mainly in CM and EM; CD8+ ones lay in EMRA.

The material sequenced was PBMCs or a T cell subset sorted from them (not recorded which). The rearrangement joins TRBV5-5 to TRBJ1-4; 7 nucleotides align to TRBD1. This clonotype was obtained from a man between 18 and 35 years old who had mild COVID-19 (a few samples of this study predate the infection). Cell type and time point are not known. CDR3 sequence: CASSPGPGQTTTNEKLFF. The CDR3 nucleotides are TGTGCCAGCAGTCCTGGTCCGGGACAGACAACAACTAATGAAAAACTGTTTTTT.